The 4 T cell receptor beta chains below come from one sample, sequenced in a study of CD8 T cells in ankylosing spondylitis. Points from the study as a whole: Within ankylosing spondylitis blood, a TCR beta motif made up of eight highly homologous variants appeared to be characteristic.

Which antigens these TCRs recognize remains unknown. Via MiXCR, TCRdb re-called the 5' RACE reads, giving one row per CDR3 protein. The sample holds 700,000 or so distinct CDR3 sequences, 15% to 20% seen once. The specimen sequenced was blood, either unsorted or a sorted T cell fraction (not recorded which). All receptors derive from a male donor with ankylosing spondylitis.

The sample holds a few counts of this clonotype. The chain uses TRBV7-2 and TRBJ1-1; TRBD1 is a possible D gene (5 bases). CDR3 length: 13 amino acids. Germline V gene lookup returns CDR1 SGHTA and CDR2 FQGNSA. V was clipped by 5 bases and J by 3 bases, with 10 bases between them. CDR3 sequence reads: CASSVGTYTEAFF. The CDR3 nucleotides are TGTGCCAGCAGCGTAGGGACCTACACTGAAGCTTTCTTT.

There are a few counts of this clonotype. The chain employs TRBV6-1 and TRBJ1-2; D might be TRBD1 (5 bases). The CDR3 extends over 16 amino acids. The germline V and J ends were trimmed by 6 bases and 5 bases, with 22 bases remaining between them. Germline V gives CDR1 MNHNS, CDR2 SASEGT. CDR3: CASSFPGPFPIYGYTF. Written as DNA, the CDR3 is TGTGCCAGCAGCTTCCCGGGACCTTTTCCGATATATGGCTACACCTTC.

This clonotype was recorded a few times. This rearrangement joins TRBV12-3 or TRBV12-4 to TRBJ2-1; D is tentatively TRBD1 or TRBD2 (5 bases each). The CDR3 length is 14 residues. Deletions cut 7 bases from V and 12 bases from J, with 22 bases between. CDR3 DNA sequence: TGTGCCAGCAACCACTGGGACGGATCACGGGGGCAGTTCTTC. It translates to CASNHWDGSRGQFF.

This clonotype was counted a few times. V gene TRBV28 combines with J gene TRBJ2-4, with D tentatively TRBD1 or TRBD2 (5 bases each). This CDR3 comprises 15 residues. Germline V gene data show CDR1 as MDHEN and CDR2 as SYDVKM. V dropped 2 bases and J dropped 0 bases, with 8 bases sitting between them. The CDR3 here is CASSLGGSAKNIQYF. The DNA of the CDR3 is TGTGCCAGCAGTTTAGGGGGTTCAGCCAAAAACATTCAGTACTTC.